These 10 T cell receptor beta chains came from one sample sequenced in a study of T cell repertoires in cytomegalovirus infection. One entry per CDR3 protein, called by TCRdb with MiXCR from the reads. The sample has roughly 180,000 distinct CDR3 sequences; about a sixth are singletons. The source material was CD8+ T cells from PBMCs. Every receptor here comes from a human donor in good health (CMV status not recorded). Some clones in this sample may be carry-over from other donors' samples.

This clonotype was picked up a small number of times. The chain recombines TRBV28 with TRBJ2-7; 8 nucleotides agree with TRBD2. Germline-derived CDR1 and CDR2 are MDHEN and SYDVKM. Losses at the gene ends were 4 bases for V and 11 bases for J; bases not matched to a gene: 4. The length of the CDR3 is 11 residues. CDR3 nucleotide sequence: TGTGCCAGCAGTTCCGGGGGGGTGGAGTACTTC. It translates to CASSSGGVEYF.

The V call is TRBV12-3 or TRBV12-4, the J call TRBJ2-3; 7 bases map to TRBD1. The CDR3 is 14 amino acids. The ends lost 7 bases at V and 3 bases at J; junction bases unmatched: 7. The CDR3 DNA follows: TGTGCCAGCAACCAAGGACAGGAGACAGATACGCAGTATTTT. Its protein product is CASNQGQETDTQYF.

The rearrangement uses TRBV7-9 and TRBJ2-1, with D maybe TRBD1 (6 bases). The CDR3 is 14 amino acids. Germline values: CDR1 SEHNR, CDR2 FQNEAQ (reference sequence). V shed 4 bases and J shed 1 base, with 8 bases lying between them. CDR3 nucleotide sequence: TGTGCCAGCAGCTACAGGGATTCCTACAATGAGCAGTTCTTC. Translation: CASSYRDSYNEQFF. Full variable domain (missing parts from reference TRBV7-9 and TRBJ2-1): DTGVSQNPRHKITKRGQNVTFRCDPISEHNRLYWYRQTLGQGPEFLTYFQNEAQLEKSRLLSDRFSAERPKGSFSTLEIQRTEQGDSAMYLCASSYRDSYNEQFFGPGTRLTVL.

V is TRBV6-2 or TRBV6-3 and J is TRBJ2-3; 11 positions agree with TRBD2. V lost 5 bases and J lost 0; bases outside the gene matches: 7. CDR1 is MNHEY and CDR2 is SVGEGT in the germline V gene. This CDR3 has 17 amino acids. The CDR3: CASSHDPSGGSTDTQYF. In DNA form, the CDR3 reads TGTGCCAGCAGTCACGATCCTAGCGGGGGGAGCACAGATACGCAGTATTTT.

This clonotype was seen more than once but under ten times. The chain employs TRBV6-2 or TRBV6-3 and TRBJ2-7; possible D gene TRBD1, 5 bases. CDR1 is MNHEY, CDR2 SVGEGT, per germline. CDR3 length equals 14 residues. Trimming stripped 7 bases from V and 3 bases from J, with 16 bases between. The DNA of the CDR3 is TGTGCCAGCACTAGAGACAGAATGAACTACGAGCAGTACTTC. Translation gives CASTRDRMNYEQYF.

The chain carries TRBV7-9 and TRBJ2-2; a weak D match, TRBD2 (5 bases). Germline V lookup: CDR1 SEHNR, CDR2 FQNEAQ (reference sequence). The CDR3 covers 15 residues. Trimming removed 2 bases from V and 7 bases from J, with 14 bases in between. The DNA of the CDR3 is TGTGCCAGCAGCTTATCCGAGGGTATCCACGGGGAGCTGTTTTTT. Residues: CASSLSEGIHGELFF.

This clonotype was counted only a few times. The V gene is TRBV6-6, the J gene TRBJ2-7; 9 bases fit TRBD2. This CDR3 comprises 14 residues. V lost 7 bases and J lost 1; bases outside the gene matches: 5. Germline V CDR1 and CDR2: MNHNY, SVGAGI (reference sequence). The CDR3 loop reads CASNERGASYEQYF. CDR3 nucleotides: TGTGCCAGCAACGAGCGGGGGGCTTCCTACGAGCAGTACTTC.

The gene calls are TRBV12-5 and TRBJ2-5; 7 bases map to TRBD1. V shed 1 base, J shed 7 bases, and the junction held 9 bases outside the gene matches. CDR1 and CDR2 from the germline V gene are LGHNT and FRNRAP. This CDR3 is 15 amino acids long. The CDR3 loop is CASGLAQTGFGTQYF. The DNA for the CDR3 is TGTGCTAGTGGTTTGGCCCAGACAGGGTTTGGGACCCAGTACTTC.

This clonotype appeared a few times. This chain joins TRBV4-1 and TRBJ1-6, with D possibly matching TRBD1 (6 bases). CDR3 length: 13 residues. The germline V gene encodes CDR1 MGHRA and CDR2 YSYEKL. V was clipped by 1 base and J by 9 bases, with 7 bases between them. The CDR3 DNA reads TGCGCCAGCAGCCAAGCAGGGGTTTCACCCCTCCACTTT. Translation: CASSQAGVSPLHF.

V and J are TRBV27 and TRBJ2-2; D may be TRBD1 (5 bases). V lost 6 bases and J 2 bases, leaving 13 bases between the germline ends. Looked up from germline, CDR1 is MNHEY and CDR2 is SMNVEV (reference sequence). This CDR3 contains 15 residues. CDR3 sequence reads: CASSHRTVNTGELFF. In DNA, the CDR3 is TGTGCCAGCAGCCACAGGACGGTTAACACCGGGGAGCTGTTTTTT.